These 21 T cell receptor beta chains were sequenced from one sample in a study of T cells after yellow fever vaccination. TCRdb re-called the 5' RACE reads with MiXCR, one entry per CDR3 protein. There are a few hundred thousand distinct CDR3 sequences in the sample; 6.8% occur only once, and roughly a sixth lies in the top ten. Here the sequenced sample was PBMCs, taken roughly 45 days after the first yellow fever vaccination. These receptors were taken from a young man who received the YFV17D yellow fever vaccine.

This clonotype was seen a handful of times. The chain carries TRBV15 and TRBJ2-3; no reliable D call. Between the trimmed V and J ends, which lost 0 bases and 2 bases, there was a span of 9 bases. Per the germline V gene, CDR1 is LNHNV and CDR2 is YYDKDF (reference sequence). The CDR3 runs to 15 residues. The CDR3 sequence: CATSREWAVTDTQYF. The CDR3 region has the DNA TGTGCCACCAGCAGAGAGTGGGCAGTCACAGATACGCAGTATTTT.

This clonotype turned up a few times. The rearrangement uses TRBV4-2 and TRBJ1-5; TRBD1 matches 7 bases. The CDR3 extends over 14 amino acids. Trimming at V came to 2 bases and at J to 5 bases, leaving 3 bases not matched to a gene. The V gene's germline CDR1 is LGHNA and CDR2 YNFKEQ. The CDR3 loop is CASSQQGGHQPQHF. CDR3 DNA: TGTGCCAGCAGCCAACAGGGGGGGCATCAGCCCCAGCATTTT.

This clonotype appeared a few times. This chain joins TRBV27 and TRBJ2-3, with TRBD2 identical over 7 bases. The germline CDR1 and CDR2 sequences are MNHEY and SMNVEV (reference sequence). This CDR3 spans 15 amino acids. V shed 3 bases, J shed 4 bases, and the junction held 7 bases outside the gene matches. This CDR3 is CASSLIGGGPDTQYF. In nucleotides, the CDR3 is TGTGCCAGCAGTTTGATAGGCGGGGGACCAGATACGCAGTATTTT.

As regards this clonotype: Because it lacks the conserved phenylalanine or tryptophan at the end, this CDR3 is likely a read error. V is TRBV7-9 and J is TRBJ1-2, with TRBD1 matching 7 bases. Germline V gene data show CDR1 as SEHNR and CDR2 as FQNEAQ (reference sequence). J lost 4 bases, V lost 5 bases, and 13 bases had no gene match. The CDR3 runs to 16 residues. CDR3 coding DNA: TGTGCCAGCAGCGCTAGTAGACAGGGTTTGCCCTATGGCTACACCCTC. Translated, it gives CASSASRQGLPYGYTL.

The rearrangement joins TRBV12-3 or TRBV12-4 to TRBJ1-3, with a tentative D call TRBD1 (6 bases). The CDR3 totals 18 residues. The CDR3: CTCSLAPGGAVSGNTIYF. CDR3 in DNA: TGTACCTGCAGTTTAGCGCCTGGGGGCGCGGTTTCTGGAAACACCATATATTTT.

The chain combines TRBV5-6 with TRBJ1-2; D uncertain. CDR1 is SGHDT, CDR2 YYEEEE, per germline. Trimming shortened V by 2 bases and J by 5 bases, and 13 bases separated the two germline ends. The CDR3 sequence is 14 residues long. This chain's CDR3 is CASSFVWTDYGYTF. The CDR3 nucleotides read TGTGCCAGCAGCTTTGTTTGGACCGATTATGGCTACACCTTC.

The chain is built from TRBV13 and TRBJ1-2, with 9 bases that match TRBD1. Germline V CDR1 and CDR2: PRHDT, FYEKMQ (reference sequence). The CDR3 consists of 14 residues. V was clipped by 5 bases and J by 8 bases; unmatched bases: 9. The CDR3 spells CASSAWDRVYGYTF. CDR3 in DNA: TGTGCCAGCAGCGCCTGGGACAGGGTCTACGGCTACACCTTC.

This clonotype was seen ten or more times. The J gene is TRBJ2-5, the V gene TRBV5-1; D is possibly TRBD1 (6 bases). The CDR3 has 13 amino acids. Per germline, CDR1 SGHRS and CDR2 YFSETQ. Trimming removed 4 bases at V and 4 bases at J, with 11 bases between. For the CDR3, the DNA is TGCGCCAGCAGCCCAGGGGTTCCAGAGACCCAGTACTTC. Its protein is CASSPGVPETQYF.

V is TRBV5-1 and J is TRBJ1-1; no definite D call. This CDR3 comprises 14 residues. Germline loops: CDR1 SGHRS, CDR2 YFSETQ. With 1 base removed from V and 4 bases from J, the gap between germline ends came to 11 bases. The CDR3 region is CASSLYGDATEAFF. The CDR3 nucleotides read TGCGCCAGCAGCTTGTATGGTGACGCCACTGAAGCTTTCTTT.

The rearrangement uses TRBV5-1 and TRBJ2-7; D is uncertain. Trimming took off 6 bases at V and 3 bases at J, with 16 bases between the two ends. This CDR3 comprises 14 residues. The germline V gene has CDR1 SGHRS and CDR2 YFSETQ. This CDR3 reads CASKSGLEGYEQYF. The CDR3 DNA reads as TGCGCCAGCAAATCGGGTTTGGAAGGCTACGAGCAGTACTTC. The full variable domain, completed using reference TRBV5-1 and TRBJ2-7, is KAGVTQTPRYLIKTRGQQVTLSCSPISGHRSVSWYQQTPGQGLQFLFEYFSETQRNKGNFPGRFSGRQFSNSRSEMNVSTLELGDSALYLCASKSGLEGYEQYFGPGTRLTVT.

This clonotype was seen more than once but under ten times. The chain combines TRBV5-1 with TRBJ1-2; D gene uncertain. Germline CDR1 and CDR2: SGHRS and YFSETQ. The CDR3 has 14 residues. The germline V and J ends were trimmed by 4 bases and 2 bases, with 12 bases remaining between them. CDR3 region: CASSREGGNYGYTF. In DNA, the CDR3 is TGCGCCAGCAGCCGAGAGGGAGGGAACTATGGCTACACCTTC.

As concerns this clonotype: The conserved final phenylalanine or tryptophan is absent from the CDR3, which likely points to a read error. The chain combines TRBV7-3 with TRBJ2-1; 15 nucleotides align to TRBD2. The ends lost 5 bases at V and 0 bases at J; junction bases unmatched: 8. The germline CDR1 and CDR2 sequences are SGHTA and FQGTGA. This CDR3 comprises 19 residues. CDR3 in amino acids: CASSQAGLAGGNSYNEQFS. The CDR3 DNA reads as TGTGCCAGCAGCCAGGCCGGACTAGCGGGGGGGAACTCCTACAATGAGCAGTTCTCC.

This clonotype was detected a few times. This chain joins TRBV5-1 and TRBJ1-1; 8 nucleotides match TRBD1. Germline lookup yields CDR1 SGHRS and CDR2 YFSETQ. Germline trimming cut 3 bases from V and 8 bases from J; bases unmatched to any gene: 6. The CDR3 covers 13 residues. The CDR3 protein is CASSSPQGVEAFF. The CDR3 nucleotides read TGCGCCAGCAGCTCGCCACAGGGGGTCGAAGCTTTCTTT.

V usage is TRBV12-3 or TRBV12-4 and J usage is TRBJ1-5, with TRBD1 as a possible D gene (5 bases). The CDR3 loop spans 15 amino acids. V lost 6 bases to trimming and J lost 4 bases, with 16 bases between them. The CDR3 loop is CASRRTRGANQPQHF. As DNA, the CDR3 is TGTGCCAGCAGGAGGACAAGGGGCGCGAATCAGCCCCAGCATTTT.

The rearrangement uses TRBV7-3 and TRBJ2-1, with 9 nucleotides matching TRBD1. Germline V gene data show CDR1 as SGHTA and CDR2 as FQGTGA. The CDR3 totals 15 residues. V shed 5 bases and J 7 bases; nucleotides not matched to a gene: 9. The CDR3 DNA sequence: TGTGCCAGCAGCCCGGGACAGGGTACGGTGAATGAGCAGTTCTTC. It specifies CASSPGQGTVNEQFF.

In DNA form, the CDR3 reads TGTGCCAGCAGCTCTAGCTCTGGGGCCAACGTCCTGACTTTC. Amino acid sequence: CASSSSSGANVLTF. The gene calls are TRBV7-9 and TRBJ2-6; D ambiguous. This CDR3 comprises 14 residues. V shed 4 bases and J shed 0 bases, with 4 bases lying between them. Germline V gives CDR1 SEHNR, CDR2 FQNEAQ (reference sequence).

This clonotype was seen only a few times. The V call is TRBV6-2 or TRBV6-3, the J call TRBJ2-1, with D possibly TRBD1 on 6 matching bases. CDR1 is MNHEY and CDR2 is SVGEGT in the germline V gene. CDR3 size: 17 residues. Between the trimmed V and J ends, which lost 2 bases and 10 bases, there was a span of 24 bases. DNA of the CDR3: TGTGCCAGCAGTTACCCGACGGACAGAACTAGGCCAGACGAGCAGTTCTTC. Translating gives CASSYPTDRTRPDEQFF.

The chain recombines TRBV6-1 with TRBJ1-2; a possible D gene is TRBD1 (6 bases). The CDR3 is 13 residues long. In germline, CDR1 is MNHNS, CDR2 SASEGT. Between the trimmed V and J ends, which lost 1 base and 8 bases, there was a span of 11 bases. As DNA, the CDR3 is TGTGCCAGCAGTGAAGGATGGGGGCGAGGCTACACCTTC. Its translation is CASSEGWGRGYTF.

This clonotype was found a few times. The DNA for the CDR3 is TGCGCCAGCAGCCAAGTTGTATTGCAGCCCCAGCATTTT. This translates into CASSQVVLQPQHF. This chain uses TRBV4-1 with TRBJ1-5; D unclear. Germline-derived CDR1 and CDR2 are MGHRA and YSYEKL. This CDR3 spans 13 amino acids. Deletions cut 1 base from V and 7 bases from J, with 8 bases between.

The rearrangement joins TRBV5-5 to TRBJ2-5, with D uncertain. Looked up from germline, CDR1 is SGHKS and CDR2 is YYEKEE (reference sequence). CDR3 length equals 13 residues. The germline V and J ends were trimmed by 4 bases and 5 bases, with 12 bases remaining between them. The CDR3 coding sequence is TGTGCCAGCAGCCGCCCCGGGCGGGAGACCCAGTACTTC. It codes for CASSRPGRETQYF.

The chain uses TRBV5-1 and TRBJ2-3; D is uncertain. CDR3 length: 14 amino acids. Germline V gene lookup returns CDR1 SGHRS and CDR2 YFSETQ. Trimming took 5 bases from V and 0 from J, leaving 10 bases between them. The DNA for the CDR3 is TGCGCCAGCAGTGAGACAAGTAGCACAGATACGCAGTATTTT. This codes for CASSETSSTDTQYF.